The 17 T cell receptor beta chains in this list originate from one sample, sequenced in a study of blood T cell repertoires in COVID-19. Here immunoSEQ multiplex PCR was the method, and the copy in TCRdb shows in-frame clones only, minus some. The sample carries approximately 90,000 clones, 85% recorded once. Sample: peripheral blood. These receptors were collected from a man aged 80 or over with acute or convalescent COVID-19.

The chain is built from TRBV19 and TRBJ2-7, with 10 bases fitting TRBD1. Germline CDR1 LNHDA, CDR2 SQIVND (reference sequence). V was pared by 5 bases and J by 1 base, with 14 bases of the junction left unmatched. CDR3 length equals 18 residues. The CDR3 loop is CASSQGSLPGQGSYEQYF. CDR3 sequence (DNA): TGTGCCAGTAGTCAAGGGAGCCTCCCGGGACAGGGGTCCTACGAGCAGTACTTC.

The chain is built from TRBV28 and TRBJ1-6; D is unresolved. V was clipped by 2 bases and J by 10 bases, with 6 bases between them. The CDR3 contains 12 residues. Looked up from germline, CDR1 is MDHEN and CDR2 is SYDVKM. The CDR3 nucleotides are TGTGCCAGCAGTTTACCGGTCTCACCCCTCCACTTT. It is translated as CASSLPVSPLHF.

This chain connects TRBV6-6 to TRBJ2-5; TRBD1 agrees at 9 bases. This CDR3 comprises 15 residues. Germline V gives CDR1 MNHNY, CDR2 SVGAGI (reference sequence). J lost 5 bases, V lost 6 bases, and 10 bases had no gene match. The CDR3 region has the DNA TGTGCCAGCAGCAAATCACAGGGGGCAAGGGAGACCCAGTACTTC. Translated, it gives CASSKSQGARETQYF.

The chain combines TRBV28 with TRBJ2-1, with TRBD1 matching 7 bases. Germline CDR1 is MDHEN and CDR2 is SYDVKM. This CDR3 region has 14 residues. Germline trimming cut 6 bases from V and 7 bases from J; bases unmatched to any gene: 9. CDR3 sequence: CASRPLDRENEQFF. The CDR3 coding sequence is TGTGCCAGCAGGCCACTCGACAGGGAGAATGAGCAGTTCTTC.

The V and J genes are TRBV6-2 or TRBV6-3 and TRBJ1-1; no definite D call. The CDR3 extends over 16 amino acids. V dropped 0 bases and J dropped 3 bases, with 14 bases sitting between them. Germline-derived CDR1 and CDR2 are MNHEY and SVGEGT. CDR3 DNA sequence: TGTGCCAGCAGTTACTCCTTAGGACTAACTTACACTGAAGCTTTCTTT. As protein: CASSYSLGLTYTEAFF.

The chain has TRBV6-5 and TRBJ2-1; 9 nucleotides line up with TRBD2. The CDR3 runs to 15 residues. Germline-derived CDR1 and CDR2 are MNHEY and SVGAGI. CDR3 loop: CPSASGVNSYNEQFF. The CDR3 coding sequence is TGTCCCTCGGCTAGCGGGGTCAATTCCTACAATGAGCAGTTCTTC.

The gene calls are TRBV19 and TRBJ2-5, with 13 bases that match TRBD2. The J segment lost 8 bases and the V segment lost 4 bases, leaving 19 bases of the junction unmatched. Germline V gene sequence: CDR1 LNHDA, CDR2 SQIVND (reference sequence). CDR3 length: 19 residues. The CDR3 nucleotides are TGTGCCAGTAGTACGACCCGGACTAGCGGGAGTGATCGTCGGGTCACCCAGTACTTC. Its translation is CASSTTRTSGSDRRVTQYF.

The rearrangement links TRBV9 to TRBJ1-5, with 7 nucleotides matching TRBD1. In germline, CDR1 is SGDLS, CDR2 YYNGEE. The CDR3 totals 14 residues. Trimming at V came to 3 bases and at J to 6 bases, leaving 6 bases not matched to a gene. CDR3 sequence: CASSEGGRPQPQHF. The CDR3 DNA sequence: TGTGCCAGCAGCGAAGGGGGCAGGCCTCAGCCCCAGCATTTT.

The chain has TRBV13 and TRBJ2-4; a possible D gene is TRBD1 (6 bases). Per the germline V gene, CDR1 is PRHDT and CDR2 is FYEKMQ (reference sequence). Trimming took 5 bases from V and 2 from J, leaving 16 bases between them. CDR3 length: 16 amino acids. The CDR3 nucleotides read TGTGCCAGCAGCGCCCGGGGCAGGGGAACCAAAAACATTCAGTACTTC. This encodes CASSARGRGTKNIQYF.

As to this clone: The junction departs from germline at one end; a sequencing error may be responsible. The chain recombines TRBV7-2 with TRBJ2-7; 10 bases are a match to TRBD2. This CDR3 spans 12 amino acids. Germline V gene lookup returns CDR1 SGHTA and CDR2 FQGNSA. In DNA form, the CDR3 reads TGTGCCAGCAGCTCCGGAGGGAGCGGGAGGGTCTTC. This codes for CASSSGGSGRVF.

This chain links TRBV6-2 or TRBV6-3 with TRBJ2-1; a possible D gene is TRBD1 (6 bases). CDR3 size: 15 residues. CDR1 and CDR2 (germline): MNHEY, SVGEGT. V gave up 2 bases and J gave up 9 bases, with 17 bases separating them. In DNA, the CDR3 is TGTGCCAGCAGTTACGGGTGGGAGAGGGGGATTGAGCAGTTCTTC. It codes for CASSYGWERGIEQFF.

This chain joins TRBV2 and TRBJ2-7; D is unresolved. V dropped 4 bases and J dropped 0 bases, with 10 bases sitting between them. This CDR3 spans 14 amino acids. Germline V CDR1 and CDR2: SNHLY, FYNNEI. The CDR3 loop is CASSVGRSSYEQYF. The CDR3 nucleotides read TGTGCCAGCAGTGTGGGCAGAAGCTCCTACGAGCAGTACTTC.

Written as DNA, the CDR3 is TGTGCCAGCAGTTACGGCCTGGTAGATACGCAGTATTTT. Its protein is CASSYGLVDTQYF. The chain combines TRBV6-6 with TRBJ2-3, with D unresolved. This CDR3 comprises 13 residues. Per germline, CDR1 MNHNY and CDR2 SVGAGI (reference sequence). V gave up 2 bases and J gave up 5 bases, with 8 bases separating them.

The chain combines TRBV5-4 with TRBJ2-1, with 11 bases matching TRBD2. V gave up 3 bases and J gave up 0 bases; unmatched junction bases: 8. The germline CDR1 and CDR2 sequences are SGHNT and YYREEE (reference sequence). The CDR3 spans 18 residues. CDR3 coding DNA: TGTGCCAGCAGCTCCTTAGCGGGAGGGCTAAACTCCTACAATGAGCAGTTCTTC. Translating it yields CASSSLAGGLNSYNEQFF. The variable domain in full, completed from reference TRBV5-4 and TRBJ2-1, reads ETGVTQSPTHLIKTRGQQVTLRCSSQSGHNTVSWYQQALGQGPQFIFQYYREEENGRGNFPPRFSGLQFPNYSSELNVNALELDDSALYLCASSSLAGGLNSYNEQFFGPGTRLTVL.

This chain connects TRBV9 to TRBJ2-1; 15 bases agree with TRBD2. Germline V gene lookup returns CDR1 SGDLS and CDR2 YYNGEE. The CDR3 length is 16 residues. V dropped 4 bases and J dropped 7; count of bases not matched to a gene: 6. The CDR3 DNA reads TGTGCCAGCAGCACCGGGACTAGCGGGAGGTATAATGAGCAGTTCTTC. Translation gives CASSTGTSGRYNEQFF.

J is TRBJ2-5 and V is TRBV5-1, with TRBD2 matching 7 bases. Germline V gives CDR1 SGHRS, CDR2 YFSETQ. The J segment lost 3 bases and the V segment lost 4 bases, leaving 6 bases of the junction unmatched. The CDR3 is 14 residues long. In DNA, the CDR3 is TGCGCCAGCAGCCCTCTAGCGGTTGAAGAGACCCAGTACTTC. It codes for CASSPLAVEETQYF.

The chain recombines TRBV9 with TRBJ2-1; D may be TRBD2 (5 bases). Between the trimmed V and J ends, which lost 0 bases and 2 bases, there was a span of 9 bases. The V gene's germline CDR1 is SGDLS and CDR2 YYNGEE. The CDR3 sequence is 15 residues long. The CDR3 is CASSVGSSAYNEQFF. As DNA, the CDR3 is TGTGCCAGCAGCGTAGGGAGTAGCGCCTACAATGAGCAGTTCTTC.